In this sample, the clone carrying this TCR beta chain turned up once. Produced via immunoSEQ multiplex PCR; TCRdb's table is partial and in-frame only. The sample includes 350,000 to 450,000 clones, over 75% seen only once; the top ten take 1% to 1.3%. Assignment of participants to cohorts was predicated upon participant-reported clinical history. The study counted Cohort 3 donors as recovered given two negative PCRs, clearance, or symptom resolution. The CDR3 contains 14 residues. Trimming shortened V by 3 bases and J by 2 bases, and 10 bases separated the two germline ends. From germline, CDR1 is MNHEY and CDR2 SMNVEV (reference sequence). This specimen comes from a study of blood T cell repertoires in COVID-19. Across the whole study: Whether acute or convalescent, the COVID-19 samples came from the United States, Italy and Spain. In each case, the material was cDNA or gDNA derived from T cells, B-cell-depleted T cells, or PBMCs.

The chain couples TRBV27 to TRBJ1-1; no firm D call. This receptor was identified in a man under 40 who had recovered from COVID-19. The sample comprised PBMCs or T cells enriched from blood (not recorded which). CDR3 nucleotides: TGTGCCAGCAGTTTTGACATAGATAACACTGAAGCTTTCTTT. Amino acid sequence: CASSFDIDNTEAFF.